These T cell receptor beta chains were read from a single sample in a study of identical twins. TCRdb re-analysed the 5' RACE reads in MiXCR, keeping a single row per CDR3 protein. The sample contains some 570,000 distinct CDR3 sequences, 20% to 25% of which appear only once. These same records also appear under a second study, on yellow fever vaccine responses in identical twins.

The material sequenced was CD4+ T cells sorted from blood. The receptors shown here come from a woman younger than 30 in good health. Each CDR3 is given with its conserved first and last residue. The order of the fields is V gene, clone size, D gene, J gene, CDR3 protein, CDR3 DNA. D genes are given only for firm matches. The size of a clone is reported for some rows only, either as once, few or many, or as a class for expanded clones.

TRBV20-1	NA	TRBD1	TRBJ2-5	CSAVDRGRIETQYF	TGCAGTGCGGTCGACAGGGGGCGGATAGAGACCCAGTACTTC
TRBV19	NA	TRBD1	TRBJ2-1	CASSMGQQRYNEQFF	TGTGCCAGTAGTATGGGACAGCAACGTTACAATGAGCAGTTCTTC
TRBV7-2	many	TRBD2	TRBJ2-5	CASSRGLAGVETQYF	TGTGCCAGCAGCCGAGGACTAGCGGGAGTGGAGACCCAGTACTTC
TRBV18	NA	TRBD1	TRBJ1-6	CASSLYASGQANSPLHF	TGTGCCAGCTCACTATACGCCTCGGGACAGGCTAATTCACCCCTCCACTTT
TRBV3-1	NA	NA	TRBJ2-2	CASSRQVTSTGELFF	TGTGCCAGCAGCCGCCAGGTGACTAGCACCGGGGAGCTGTTTTTT
TRBV9	NA	TRBD2	TRBJ2-1	CASSVAGGRYNEQFF	TGTGCCAGCAGCGTAGCGGGAGGGAGGTACAATGAGCAGTTCTTC
TRBV12-3/TRBV12-4	many	NA	TRBJ1-1	CASSLMRNTEAFF	TGTGCCAGCAGTTTAATGAGGAACACTGAAGCTTTCTTT
TRBV11-2	NA	NA	TRBJ1-6	CASSGTRVDSPLHF	TGTGCCAGCAGCGGAACAAGGGTGGATTCACCCCTCCACTTT
TRBV15	once	TRBD2	TRBJ2-7	CATSRGGTGTSGEQYF	TGTGCCACCAGCAGGGGAGGGACCGGGACTAGCGGAGAGCAGTACTTC
TRBV29-1	NA	NA	TRBJ2-1	CSVGGLNNEQFF	TGCAGCGTTGGAGGGCTCAACAATGAGCAGTTCTTC
TRBV10-3	NA	NA	TRBJ1-4	CAISGATNEKLFF	TGTGCCATCAGTGGTGCAACTAATGAAAAACTGTTTTTT
TRBV20-1	many	TRBD1	TRBJ2-1	CSATGTGGNNEQFF	TGCAGTGCAACCGGGACAGGAGGGAACAATGAGCAGTTCTTC
TRBV29-1	few	TRBD1	TRBJ2-7	CSVETTGSYEQYF	TGCAGCGTTGAAACGACAGGGTCCTACGAGCAGTACTTC
TRBV28	few	NA	TRBJ1-5	CASSLWRALGQPQHF	TGTGCCAGCAGTTTATGGCGAGCTTTAGGTCAGCCCCAGCATTTT
TRBV28	few	NA	TRBJ2-1	CASTSTGEWYNEQFF	TGTGCCAGCACATCTACGGGTGAGTGGTACAATGAGCAGTTCTTC
TRBV20-1	NA	TRBD2	TRBJ2-1	CSARDMGGRGLAGRVSSYNEQFF	TGCAGTGCTAGAGATATGGGGGGACGTGGGCTAGCGGGGCGGGTGAGCTCCTACAATGAGCAGTTCTTC
TRBV12-3/TRBV12-4	many	TRBD1	TRBJ1-4	CASSPGQGRYEKLFF	TGTGCCAGCAGCCCCGGACAGGGACGGTACGAAAAACTGTTTTTT
TRBV29-1	few	NA	TRBJ2-1	CSVEPQQTYNEQFF	TGCAGCGTTGAACCACAGCAGACCTACAATGAGCAGTTCTTC
TRBV20-1	few	NA	TRBJ2-3	CSARDQTTTHTDTQYF	TGCAGTGCTAGAGATCAGACTACAACGCACACAGATACGCAGTATTTT
TRBV20-1	NA	NA	TRBJ1-1	CSARDPAGMRLTEAFF	TGCAGTGCTAGAGATCCGGCGGGCATGCGCCTAACAGAAGCTTTCTTT
TRBV5-1	once	TRBD2	TRBJ2-1	CASSSIFGGRAYNEQFF	TGCGCCAGCAGCTCCATATTTGGCGGGAGGGCCTACAATGAGCAGTTCTTC
TRBV10-1	few	TRBD2	TRBJ2-3	CASSEGLAGDTQYF	TGCGCCAGCAGTGAGGGACTAGCGGGAGATACGCAGTATTTT
TRBV29-1	few	NA	TRBJ1-2	CSVDKGILGYTF	TGCAGCGTGGATAAGGGGATACTGGGCTACACCTTC
TRBV5-1	few	TRBD2	TRBJ2-4	CASSSGTMKNIQYF	TGCGCCAGCAGCTCCGGGACTATGAAAAACATTCAGTACTTC
TRBV5-1	NA	TRBD2	TRBJ2-1	CASKKVSGRAGHEQFF	TGCGCCAGCAAGAAGGTTAGCGGGAGGGCAGGCCATGAGCAGTTCTTC
TRBV4-1	NA	TRBD2	TRBJ2-3	CASSSAGVRADTQYF	TGCGCCAGCAGCTCAGCGGGAGTGCGTGCAGATACGCAGTATTTT
TRBV6-1	NA	NA	TRBJ2-3	CASRRDTTSTDTQYF	TGTGCCAGCAGGAGGGACACCACTAGCACAGATACGCAGTATTTT
TRBV6-2/TRBV6-3	NA	TRBD1	TRBJ2-1	CASREDRGWNEQFF	TGTGCCAGCAGAGAAGACAGGGGTTGGAATGAGCAGTTCTTC
TRBV5-5	NA	NA	TRBJ2-6	CASSHRDSGANVLTF	TGTGCCAGCAGCCATCGAGACTCTGGGGCCAACGTCCTGACTTTC
TRBV7-2	NA	TRBD1	TRBJ1-4	CASSLGRGREKLFF	TGTGCCAGCAGCTTAGGCAGGGGGCGGGAAAAACTGTTTTTT
TRBV11-3	NA	TRBD2	TRBJ2-7	CASSGGEPYEQYF	TGTGCCAGCAGCGGGGGGGAACCCTACGAGCAGTACTTC
TRBV28	NA	TRBD2	TRBJ2-2	CASSPWTSGRFGTGELFF	TGTGCCAGCAGTCCGTGGACTAGCGGGAGGTTCGGCACCGGGGAGCTGTTTTTT
TRBV7-8	NA	TRBD1	TRBJ2-1	CASSLVLYGTGLGEQFF	TGTGCCAGCAGCTTAGTTTTGTACGGGACAGGGTTAGGTGAGCAGTTCTTC
TRBV2	NA	NA	TRBJ2-1	CASSDWRDYNEQFF	TGTGCCAGCAGTGATTGGCGGGACTACAATGAGCAGTTCTTC
TRBV7-9	NA	NA	TRBJ1-1	CASTISGRGGTEAFF	TGTGCCAGCACCATTAGCGGCAGGGGAGGCACTGAAGCTTTCTTT
TRBV29-1	NA	NA	TRBJ1-2	CSVEDPVGGGNYGYTF	TGCAGCGTTGAAGATCCTGTTGGGGGAGGAAACTATGGCTACACCTTC
TRBV12-3/TRBV12-4	NA	TRBD1	TRBJ1-3	CASSPLDRAGGNTIYF	TGTGCCAGCAGTCCCCTAGACAGGGCGGGAGGAAACACCATATATTTT
TRBV5-6	few	NA	TRBJ1-2	CASSSVGVSYGYTF	TGTGCCAGCAGCTCAGTGGGGGTGAGCTATGGCTACACCTTC
TRBV12-3/TRBV12-4	NA	NA	TRBJ1-1	CASSLDTLYTEAFF	TGTGCCAGCAGTCTAGACACGTTGTACACTGAAGCTTTCTTT
TRBV28	few	NA	TRBJ2-2	CASSFNVGELFF	TGTGCCAGCAGTTTCAACGTCGGGGAGCTGTTTTTT
TRBV27	few	TRBD2	TRBJ2-1	CASSPRGLAEHLYNEQFF	TGTGCCAGCAGTCCCCGGGGCCTAGCGGAGCACCTATACAATGAGCAGTTCTTC
TRBV6-1	few	TRBD2	TRBJ2-2	CASRRTGTSGGTGELFF	TGTGCCAGCAGACGGACCGGGACTAGCGGGGGTACCGGGGAGCTGTTTTTT
TRBV18	NA	NA	TRBJ2-7	CASSHTGGAYEQYF	TGTGCCAGCTCACACACAGGGGGGGCCTACGAGCAGTACTTC
TRBV7-9	many	TRBD1	TRBJ1-2	CASRHGTGSYGYTF	TGTGCCAGCAGACACGGGACAGGGTCCTATGGCTACACCTTC
TRBV6-2/TRBV6-3	NA	NA	TRBJ2-3	CASSYYGFTQYF	TGTGCCAGCAGTTACTATGGTTTTACGCAGTATTTT
TRBV29-1	NA	TRBD1	TRBJ2-5	CSVEWTGGAGETQYF	TGCAGCGTTGAATGGACAGGGGGAGCCGGTGAGACCCAGTACTTC
TRBV6-5	NA	NA	TRBJ2-7	CASSYGQSSYEQYF	TGTGCCAGCAGTTACGGGCAGTCCTCCTACGAGCAGTACTTC
TRBV4-1	NA	NA	TRBJ2-4	CASSQDHLSGHIQYF	TGCGCCAGCAGCCAAGATCATCTTAGCGGTCACATTCAGTACTTC
TRBV5-6	NA	NA	TRBJ1-1	CASSYRLPRDTEAFF	TGTGCCAGCAGCTACCGCCTGCCCCGTGACACTGAAGCTTTCTTT
TRBV12-3/TRBV12-4	NA	TRBD2	TRBJ2-1	CASGGDAYNEQFF	TGTGCCAGCGGGGGGGACGCCTACAATGAGCAGTTCTTC
TRBV5-1	NA	TRBD1	TRBJ2-2	CASSRGGDRGWNTGELFF	TGCGCCAGCAGCAGAGGAGGGGACAGGGGGTGGAACACCGGGGAGCTGTTTTTT
TRBV6-5	NA	NA	TRBJ1-5	CASSYFQGPQHF	TGTGCCAGCAGTTACTTCCAAGGGCCCCAGCATTTT
TRBV4-1	NA	NA	TRBJ1-6	CASSQPASPLHF	TGCGCCAGCAGCCAACCGGCCTCACCCCTCCACTTT
TRBV20-1	few	TRBD1	TRBJ2-2	CSADRQGAAGELFF	TGCAGTGCTGACCGACAGGGGGCGGCCGGGGAGCTGTTTTTT
TRBV2	NA	TRBD2	TRBJ2-7	CASSGTSAEQYF	TGTGCCAGCAGCGGGACTAGCGCCGAGCAGTACTTC